The 24 T cell receptor beta chains below were found in one sample sequenced in a study of blood T cells in healthy people across ages. Through a sample-barcoded 5' primer and a J-beta primer mix, a second PCR was run for about 6 to 11 cycles. TCRdb independently ran MiXCR on the 5' RACE reads; one entry per CDR3 protein. This table has 800,000 to 1,300,000 distinct CDR3 sequences, under 30% appearing once. These data also featured in a second study, about T cells of mothers and their children.

Material: blood. Source of these receptors: a girl aged 2 to 10 in good health.

The chain couples TRBV5-4 to TRBJ1-2; D is perhaps TRBD1 (6 bases). Trimming shortened V by 7 bases and J by 8 bases, and 18 bases separated the two germline ends. This CDR3 spans 13 amino acids. Per germline, CDR1 SGHNT and CDR2 YYREEE (reference sequence). The CDR3 DNA follows: TGTGCCAGCGGGGAACAGGGAGAGGAAGGCTACACCTTC. Protein sequence: CASGEQGEEGYTF.

Only a few counts were recorded for this clonotype. This chain uses TRBV20-1 with TRBJ2-1; TRBD2 matches at 7 bases. The CDR3 has 13 residues. In germline, CDR1 is DFQATT, CDR2 SNEGSKA (reference sequence). V was clipped by 6 bases and J by 5 bases; unmatched bases: 7. The CDR3 here is CSAERDADNEQFF. CDR3 DNA: TGCAGTGCGGAGCGGGACGCGGACAATGAGCAGTTCTTC.

This clonotype was detected only a few times. The genes are TRBV6-5 and TRBJ2-2; 9 bases align to TRBD2. Germline V gives CDR1 MNHEY, CDR2 SVGAGI. The CDR3 sequence is 12 residues long. The CDR3 DNA reads as TGTCGTATAGCGGGAGAGGGCGGGGAGCTGTTTTTT. It codes for CRIAGEGGELFF.

This clonotype has only one observation. The V and J genes are TRBV7-8 and TRBJ2-1; the D is unclear. V was pared by 3 bases and J by 3 bases, with 9 bases between. The CDR3 sequence is 14 residues long. In germline, CDR1 is SGHVS, CDR2 FQNEAQ. The CDR3 nucleotides read TGTGCCAGCAGCTTCGCCGCTAACTACAATGAGCAGTTCTTC. It translates to CASSFAANYNEQFF.

V is TRBV4-2 and J is TRBJ2-5; a weak D match, TRBD2 (6 bases). The CDR3 has 16 residues. Germline V gene data show CDR1 as LGHNA and CDR2 as YNFKEQ. Trimming took 2 bases from V and 5 from J, leaving 18 bases between them. DNA for the CDR3: TGTGCCAGCAGCCAATTGATGGAGGGCCATATGGAGACCCAGTACTTC. As protein: CASSQLMEGHMETQYF.

This clonotype was seen a handful of times. The chain employs TRBV24-1 and TRBJ2-5, with TRBD1 as a possible D gene (5 bases). The length of the CDR3 is 15 residues. Germline V gene sequence: CDR1 KGHDR, CDR2 SFDVKD. Between the trimmed V and J ends, which lost 3 bases and 6 bases, there was a span of 16 bases. As DNA, the CDR3 is TGTGCCACCAGTGATAGTTCGCAGGGTAGGAAGACCCAGTACTTC. The encoded protein is CATSDSSQGRKTQYF.

This clonotype was seen a few times. At one end the junction does not follow the germline gene, possibly because of a read error. J is TRBJ2-5 and V is TRBV27, with 9 bases aligning to TRBD1. The germline V gene encodes CDR1 MNHEY and CDR2 SMNVEV (reference sequence). This CDR3 has 12 residues. The CDR3 region has the DNA TGTGCCGGCAGGACAGGGGCGGAGACCCAGTACTTC. This codes for CAGRTGAETQYF.

The table lists this clonotype with a few counts. The CDR3 end shows no conserved phenylalanine or tryptophan, and so a read error is likely. This chain links TRBV2 with TRBJ2-5, with D possibly being TRBD1 or TRBD2 (5 bases each). The germline CDR1 and CDR2 sequences are SNHLY and FYNNEI. Trimming removed 5 bases at V and 4 bases at J, with 23 bases between. The CDR3 has 17 residues. The CDR3 loop reads CASSTLKGQGVIETQYV. The CDR3 coding sequence is TGTGCCAGCAGTACATTAAAGGGGCAGGGAGTAATAGAGACCCAGTACGTC.

V usage is TRBV4-3 and J usage is TRBJ2-1; 8 nucleotides line up with TRBD1. CDR3 length equals 16 residues. CDR1 is LGHNA, CDR2 YSLEER, per germline. V lost 1 base and J lost 7; bases outside the gene matches: 9. The CDR3 spells CASSQGMATGVNEQFF. CDR3 DNA: TGCGCCAGCAGCCAAGGTATGGCGACAGGGGTAAATGAGCAGTTCTTC.

This clonotype was found many times. The rearrangement links TRBV27 to TRBJ2-3; 7 bases fit TRBD1. This CDR3 spans 16 amino acids. Germline V gene lookup returns CDR1 MNHEY and CDR2 SMNVEV (reference sequence). V was pared by 5 bases and J by 2 bases, with 10 bases of the junction left unmatched. The CDR3 loop reads CASSATGTANTDTQYF. The CDR3 DNA reads as TGTGCCAGCAGTGCAACCGGGACAGCTAACACAGATACGCAGTATTTT.

This chain links TRBV3-1 with TRBJ2-1; D is uncertain. The CDR3 sequence is 17 residues long. The V gene's germline CDR1 is LGHDT and CDR2 YNNKEL (reference sequence). Deletions cut 4 bases from V and 0 bases from J, with 16 bases between. The CDR3 reads CASSLFPANSSYNEQFF. The CDR3 DNA reads as TGTGCCAGCAGCCTCTTTCCCGCCAACAGCTCCTACAATGAGCAGTTCTTC.

This clonotype was counted only a few times. The chain is built from TRBV29-1 and TRBJ2-1, with TRBD1 identical over 8 bases. Germline loops: CDR1 SQVTM, CDR2 ANQGSEA. This CDR3 is 14 amino acids long. Trimming took 6 bases from V and 9 from J; bases not matched to a gene: 13. CDR3 DNA sequence: TGCAGCGTGGGGGCCGGGACAGGATTCGCTGAGCAGTTCTTC. Translation gives CSVGAGTGFAEQFF.

This sequence joins TRBV20-1 and TRBJ2-5; TRBD2 matches 8 bases. Looked up from germline, CDR1 is DFQATT and CDR2 is SNEGSKA (reference sequence). This CDR3 contains 15 residues. Germline trimming cut 3 bases from V and 4 bases from J; bases unmatched to any gene: 10. The CDR3 spells CSARVNPGLGETQYF. The CDR3 region has the DNA TGCAGTGCTAGGGTCAATCCGGGACTAGGAGAGACCCAGTACTTC.

In its sample, this clonotype was seen a few times. This CDR3 is CASSESGGPTYEQYF. The CDR3 DNA is TGCGCCAGCAGTGAGTCCGGGGGCCCCACCTACGAGCAGTACTTC. The J gene is TRBJ2-7, the V gene TRBV10-2, with D possibly being TRBD1 or TRBD2 (6 bases each). Looked up from germline, CDR1 is WSHSY and CDR2 is SAAADI. V was cut by 0 bases and J by 2 bases, with 11 bases left in between. CDR3 length: 15 residues.

This chain uses TRBV5-1 with TRBJ2-7; D is perhaps TRBD2 (6 bases). The germline V and J ends were trimmed by 8 bases and 3 bases, with 15 bases remaining between them. The CDR3 has 13 amino acids. CDR1 SGHRS and CDR2 YFSETQ come from the germline V gene. The CDR3 DNA is TGCGCCAGTAGATTAGCGGCGGACTACGAGCAGTACTTC. This translates into CASRLAADYEQYF.

The chain couples TRBV16 to TRBJ1-4; D call uncertain. The CDR3 runs 16 residues. V was trimmed by 0 bases and J by 0 bases, leaving 8 bases between them. Germline V gives CDR1 KGHSY, CDR2 FQNENV. The DNA of the CDR3 is TGTGCCAGCAGCCAATCTCTCAGTGCAACTAATGAAAAACTGTTTTTT. Translation gives CASSQSLSATNEKLFF.

The sample holds a few counts of this clonotype. The chain couples TRBV20-1 to TRBJ1-2; D remains unclear. The CDR3 contains 9 residues. Germline CDR1 and CDR2: DFQATT and SNEGSKA (reference sequence). Trimming stripped 6 bases from V and 7 bases from J, with 6 bases between. In DNA, the CDR3 is TGCAGTGCCTATCCTGGCTACACCTTC. Translating gives CSAYPGYTF.

This chain joins TRBV12-3 or TRBV12-4 and TRBJ2-2; possibly TRBD1 for D (6 bases). Between the trimmed V and J ends, which lost 9 bases and 9 bases, there was a span of 20 bases. This CDR3 is built from 14 residues. As DNA, the CDR3 is TGTGCCAGTGCGTCTCTTACAGGGTCCTGGGAGCTGTTTTTT. Its protein is CASASLTGSWELFF.

V gene TRBV2 combines with J gene TRBJ1-5; D is unresolved. The CDR3 is 16 amino acids. V was clipped by 4 bases and J by 4 bases, with 17 bases between them. Germline values: CDR1 SNHLY, CDR2 FYNNEI. CDR3 protein: CASSADGMDSNQPQHF. The CDR3 region has the DNA TGTGCCAGCAGTGCCGACGGAATGGACTCAAATCAGCCCCAGCATTTT.

The chain employs TRBV4-3 and TRBJ1-2; no clear D gene. CDR1 is LGHNA and CDR2 is YSLEER in the germline V gene. CDR3 length: 14 amino acids. V was trimmed by 1 base and J by 5 bases, leaving 11 bases between them. The CDR3: CASSQVSPLYGYTF. The CDR3 DNA follows: TGCGCCAGCAGCCAAGTTTCTCCTCTGTATGGCTACACCTTC.

This chain joins TRBV7-2 and TRBJ2-6; no clear D gene. The CDR3 is 14 residues long. Looked up from germline, CDR1 is SGHTA and CDR2 is FQGNSA. V was shortened by 4 bases and J by 15 bases, with 19 bases between the two germline ends. The CDR3 spells CASSSVLTGWGLTF. DNA of the CDR3: TGTGCCAGCAGCTCTGTTCTCACGGGCTGGGGCCTGACTTTC.

The V gene is TRBV2, the J gene TRBJ2-7; D not resolved. Looked up from germline, CDR1 is SNHLY and CDR2 is FYNNEI. The CDR3 consists of 14 residues. V was shortened by 4 bases and J by 0 bases, with 10 bases between the two germline ends. CDR3 sequence: CASSVGQVSYEQYF. CDR3 in DNA: TGTGCCAGCAGTGTTGGGCAGGTCTCCTACGAGCAGTACTTC.

The chain employs TRBV7-9 and TRBJ1-5; maybe TRBD1 (5 bases). CDR3 length: 14 residues. Germline V lookup: CDR1 SEHNR, CDR2 FQNEAQ (reference sequence). With 3 bases removed from V and 6 bases from J, the gap between germline ends came to 12 bases. CDR3 residues: CASSFGSGGQPQHF. The CDR3 nucleotides are TGTGCCAGCAGCTTCGGGTCCGGGGGTCAGCCCCAGCATTTT.

The chain carries TRBV7-2 and TRBJ1-5, with D hard to call. The length of the CDR3 is 15 residues. With 2 bases removed from V and 4 bases from J, the gap between germline ends came to 12 bases. Germline CDR1 and CDR2: SGHTA and FQGNSA. This CDR3 is CASSLSSSQNQPQHF. Here the CDR3 DNA reads TGTGCCAGCAGCTTAAGTTCCAGCCAAAATCAGCCCCAGCATTTT.